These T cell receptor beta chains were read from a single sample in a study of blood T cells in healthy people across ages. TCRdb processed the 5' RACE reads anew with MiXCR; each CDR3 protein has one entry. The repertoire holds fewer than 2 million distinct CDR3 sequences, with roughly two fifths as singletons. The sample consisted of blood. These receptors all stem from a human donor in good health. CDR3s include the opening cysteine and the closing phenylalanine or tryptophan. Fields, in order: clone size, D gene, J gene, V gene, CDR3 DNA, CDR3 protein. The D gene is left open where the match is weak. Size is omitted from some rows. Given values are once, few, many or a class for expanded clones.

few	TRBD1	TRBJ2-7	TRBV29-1	TGCAGCGCTCCGGGACAGGGGCCATCCTACGAGCAGTACTTC	CSAPGQGPSYEQYF
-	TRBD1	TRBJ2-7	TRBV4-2	TGTGCCAGCAGCCGCGCTACCGACAGGGACGAGCAGTACTTC	CASSRATDRDEQYF
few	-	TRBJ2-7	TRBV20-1	TGCAGTGCTAAAGGCCAGGGTGGAGGAACCTACGAGCAGTACTTC	CSAKGQGGGTYEQYF
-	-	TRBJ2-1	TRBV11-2	TGTGCCAGCAGCTTAATAGGGGGAAATAGCAATGAGCAGTTCTTC	CASSLIGGNSNEQFF
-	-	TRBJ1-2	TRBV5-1	TGCGCCAGCAGCGCGAACCGGGGCTACACCTTC	CASSANRGYTF
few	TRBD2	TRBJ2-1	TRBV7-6	TGTGCCAGCAGCCCCCAAGCGGCTCGGCGGGGGTACAATGAGCAGTTCTTC	CASSPQAARRGYNEQFF
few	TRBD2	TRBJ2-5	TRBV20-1	TGCAGTGCCACCCAGCTCTACTTTAGCGGGGGGGATCAAGAGACCCAGTACTTC	CSATQLYFSGGDQETQYF
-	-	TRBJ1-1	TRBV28	TGTGCCAGCAGGTTATCCCTTGTCGCTTTCTTT	CASRLSLVAFF
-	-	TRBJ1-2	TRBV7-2	TGTGCCAGCAGCAGGGGGGAGGCCTATGGCTACACCTTC	CASSRGEAYGYTF
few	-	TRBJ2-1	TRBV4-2	TGTGCCAGCAGCCAAGGGTTTAGGGCCAGTGGTTTCAATGAGCAGTTCTTC	CASSQGFRASGFNEQFF